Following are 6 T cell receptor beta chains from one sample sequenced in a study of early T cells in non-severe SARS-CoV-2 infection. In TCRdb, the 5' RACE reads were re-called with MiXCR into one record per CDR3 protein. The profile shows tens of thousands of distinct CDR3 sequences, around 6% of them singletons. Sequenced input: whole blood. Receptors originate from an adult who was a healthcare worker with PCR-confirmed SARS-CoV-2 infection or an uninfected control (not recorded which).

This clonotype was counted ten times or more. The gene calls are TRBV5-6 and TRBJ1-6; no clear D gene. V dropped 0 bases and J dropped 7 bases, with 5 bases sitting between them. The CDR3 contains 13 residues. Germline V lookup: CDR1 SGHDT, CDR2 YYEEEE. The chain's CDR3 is CASSLVANSPLHF. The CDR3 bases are TGTGCCAGCAGCTTGGTGGCCAATTCACCCCTCCACTTT.

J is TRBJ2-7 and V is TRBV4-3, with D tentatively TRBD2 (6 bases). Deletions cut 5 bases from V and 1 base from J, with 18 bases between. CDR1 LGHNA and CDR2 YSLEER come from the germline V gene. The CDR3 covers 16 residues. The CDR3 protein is CASSYVRDSGSYEQYF. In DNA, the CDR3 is TGCGCCAGCAGCTACGTCCGGGACTCGGGTTCCTACGAGCAGTACTTC.

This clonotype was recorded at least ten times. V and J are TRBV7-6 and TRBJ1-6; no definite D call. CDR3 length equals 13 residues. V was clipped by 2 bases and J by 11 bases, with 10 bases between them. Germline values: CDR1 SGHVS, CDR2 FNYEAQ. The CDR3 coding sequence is TGTGCCAGCAGCTTAAGGGAATGGCCACCCCTCCACTTT. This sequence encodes CASSLREWPPLHF. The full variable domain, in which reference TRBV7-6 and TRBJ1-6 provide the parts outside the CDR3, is GAGVSQSPRYKVTKRGQDVALRCDPISGHVSLYWYRQALGQGPEFLTYFNYEAQQDKSGLPNDRFSAERPEGSISTLTIQRTEQRDSAMYRCASSLREWPPLHFGNGTRLTVT.

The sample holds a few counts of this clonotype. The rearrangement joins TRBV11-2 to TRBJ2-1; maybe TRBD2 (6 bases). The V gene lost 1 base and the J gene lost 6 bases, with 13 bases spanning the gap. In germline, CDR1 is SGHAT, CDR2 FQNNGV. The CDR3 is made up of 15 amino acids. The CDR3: CASSLAGSSGNEQFF. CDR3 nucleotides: TGTGCCAGCAGCTTAGCCGGGAGTTCAGGCAATGAGCAGTTCTTC.

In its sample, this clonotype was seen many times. CDR3 nucleotide sequence: TGTGCCAGCAGTTGGACAGGGATTAATGAAAAACTGTTTTTT. This encodes CASSWTGINEKLFF. J is TRBJ1-4 and V is TRBV12-3 or TRBV12-4; 8 bases match TRBD1. V shed 4 bases and J 4 bases; nucleotides not matched to a gene: 2. CDR3 size: 14 residues.

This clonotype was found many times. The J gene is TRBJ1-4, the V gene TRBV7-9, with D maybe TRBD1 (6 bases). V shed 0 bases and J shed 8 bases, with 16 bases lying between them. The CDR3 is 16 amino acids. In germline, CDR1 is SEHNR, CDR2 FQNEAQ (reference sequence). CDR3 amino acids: CASSLAPTGSGEKLFF. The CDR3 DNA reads TGTGCCAGCAGCTTAGCGCCGACAGGTAGTGGCGAAAAACTGTTTTTT.